One and the same sample provided the 22 T cell receptor beta chains below, sequenced in a study of shared clonotypes between healthy human individuals. Clones were read by immunoSEQ multiplex PCR, and TCRdb kept only the in-frame ones, dropping some. The sample includes roughly 2.5 million clones, around 94% of them seen just once. The sequencing input was naive CD4+ T cells sorted from blood. Subset: CD45RA+ positively selected. The receptors here all came from a man between 18 and 29 years old in good health.

The chain uses TRBV28 and TRBJ2-7; D is possibly TRBD2 (6 bases). The CDR3 is made up of 13 amino acids. V lost 10 bases and J 5 bases, leaving 18 bases between the germline ends. Looked up from germline, CDR1 is MDHEN and CDR2 is SYDVKM. The CDR3 loop is CATDGGKVDEQYF. DNA for the CDR3: TGTGCCACCGATGGGGGGAAGGTGGACGAGCAGTACTTC.

As for this clone: A junction end diverges from the germline sequence, so it may reflect a read error. The genes are TRBV29-1 and TRBJ1-2; D not resolved. Per the germline V gene, CDR1 is SQVTM and CDR2 is ANQGSEA. This CDR3 spans 14 amino acids. The CDR3 spells CSVEDGLYGYGYTF. CDR3 DNA sequence: TGCAGCGTCGAAGACGGACTATACGGTTATGGCTACACCTTC.

The V gene is TRBV6-1, the J gene TRBJ2-7; D might be TRBD1 or TRBD2, each matching 5 bases. This CDR3 comprises 15 residues. Deletions cut 6 bases from V and 0 bases from J, with 15 bases between. Germline CDR1 MNHNS, CDR2 SASEGT. CDR3 amino acids: CASRRGASSSYEQYF. Written as DNA, the CDR3 is TGTGCCAGCAGGCGAGGGGCGAGTAGCTCCTACGAGCAGTACTTC.

This chain links TRBV5-1 with TRBJ1-4; D is unclear. The germline V gene encodes CDR1 SGHRS and CDR2 YFSETQ. The CDR3 runs 11 residues. Trimming shortened V by 3 bases and J by 13 bases, and 10 bases separated the two germline ends. The CDR3 loop reads CASSSGNGLFF. The CDR3 coding sequence is TGCGCCAGCAGCTCGGGGAATGGACTGTTTTTT.

CDR3 sequence: CATSKRAVQETQYF. CDR3 nucleotides: TGTGCCACCAGCAAACGGGCAGTACAAGAGACCCAGTACTTC. V and J are TRBV15 and TRBJ2-5; D is unresolved. The CDR3 spans 14 residues. Trimming left V 4 bases short and J 2 bases short, with 11 bases between. Germline V lookup: CDR1 LNHNV, CDR2 YYDKDF (reference sequence). Supplemented by reference TRBV15 and TRBJ2-5, the full variable domain reads DAMVIQNPRYQVTQFGKPVTLSCSQTLNHNVMYWYQQKSSQAPKLLFHYYDKDFNNEADTPDNFQSRRPNTSFCFLDIRSPGLGDTAMYLCATSKRAVQETQYFGPGTRLLVL.

The rearrangement links TRBV18 to TRBJ1-1; no firm D call. The CDR3 has 15 amino acids. The V end lost 2 bases, the J end lost 5 bases, and 15 bases lay between the germline ends. The germline gives CDR1 KGHSH, CDR2 LQKENI. CDR3 residues: CASSPMEGPRTEAFF. The CDR3, as DNA: TGTGCCAGCTCACCAATGGAAGGCCCGAGGACTGAAGCTTTCTTT.

The chain combines TRBV27 with TRBJ1-3, with D perhaps matching TRBD1 (5 bases). V lost 5 bases and J lost 4, with 9 bases in between. This CDR3 comprises 13 residues. Germline assignment: CDR1 MNHEY and CDR2 SMNVEV (reference sequence). The CDR3 nucleotides read TGTGCCAGCAGTCGACAGCTCGGAAACACCATATATTTT. This encodes CASSRQLGNTIYF.

On this clone: Other DNA sequences in this specimen translate into the identical CDR3. This chain uses TRBV7-3 with TRBJ1-1, with D maybe TRBD1 (5 bases). V dropped 3 bases and J dropped 4 bases, with 9 bases sitting between them. CDR1 and CDR2 from the germline V gene are SGHTA and FQGTGA. This CDR3 comprises 13 residues. As DNA, the CDR3 is TGTGCCAGCAGCTTGCAGGGAGGCACTGAAGCTTTCTTT. Translated: CASSLQGGTEAFF.

This chain uses TRBV19 with TRBJ1-5; D gene ambiguous. V was clipped by 6 bases and J by 3 bases, with 12 bases between them. The germline CDR1 and CDR2 sequences are LNHDA and SQIVND (reference sequence). The CDR3 consists of 14 residues. The CDR3 spells CASSLREDNQPQHF. In DNA form, the CDR3 reads TGTGCCAGTAGCCTTCGAGAGGACAATCAGCCCCAGCATTTT.

This clone was found once. The chain joins TRBV18 to TRBJ1-5; 8 bases line up with TRBD1. Losses at the gene ends were 6 bases for V and 1 base for J; bases not matched to a gene: 8. This CDR3 contains 16 residues. Looked up from germline, CDR1 is KGHSH and CDR2 is LQKENI. The CDR3 here is CASSELGQGSNQPQHF. The CDR3 DNA reads as TGTGCCAGCTCGGAACTCGGACAGGGCAGCAATCAGCCCCAGCATTTT.

This clone was seen only once. This chain joins TRBV6-6 and TRBJ2-3; D uncertain. The V gene lost 6 bases and the J gene lost 4 bases, with 11 bases spanning the gap. The CDR3 covers 13 residues. CDR1 is MNHNY and CDR2 is SVGAGI in the germline V gene (reference sequence). CDR3 sequence: CASSRQMADTQYF. Here the CDR3 DNA reads TGTGCCAGCAGCCGTCAAATGGCAGATACGCAGTATTTT.

This clone was counted only a few times. The V gene is TRBV18, the J gene TRBJ2-2, with TRBD1 identical over 9 bases. The length of the CDR3 is 15 residues. Trimming took 1 base from V and 10 from J; bases not matched to a gene: 7. CDR1 and CDR2 (germline): KGHSH, LQKENI. The chain's CDR3 is CASSPRNRGLEELFF. The CDR3 DNA reads TGTGCCAGCTCACCACGGAACAGGGGGCTTGAGGAGCTGTTTTTT. Supplemented by reference TRBV18 and TRBJ2-2, the full variable domain reads NAGVMQNPRHLVRRRGQEARLRCSPMKGHSHVYWYRQLPEEGLKFMVYLQKENIIDESGMPKERFSAEFPKEGPSILRIQQVVRGDSAAYFCASSPRNRGLEELFFGEGSRLTVL.

In its sample, this clone was seen once. A single base separates this from a much larger clone, so it may be a read error. The chain has TRBV28 and TRBJ2-6; D uncertain. The V and J ends lost 4 bases and 2 bases respectively, with 3 bases between them. Germline CDR1 is MDHEN and CDR2 is SYDVKM. CDR3 length: 13 amino acids. CDR3 sequence reads: CASSYPGANVLTF. Written as DNA, the CDR3 is TGTGCCAGCAGTTACCCTGGGGCCAACGTCCTGACTTTC. The full variable domain, with the rest looked up from reference TRBV28 and TRBJ2-6, is DVKVTQSSRYLVKRTGEKVFLECVQDMDHENMFWYRQDPGLGLRLIYFSYDVKMKEKGDIPEGYSVSREKKERFSLILESASTNQTSMYLCASSYPGANVLTFGAGSRLTVL.

Turning to this clone: In the same sample, other DNA sequences code for this CDR3. The J gene is TRBJ2-7, the V gene TRBV19; TRBD1 might be the D (5 bases). From germline, CDR1 is LNHDA and CDR2 SQIVND (reference sequence). V was shortened by 3 bases and J by 4 bases, with 10 bases between the two germline ends. This CDR3 is built from 13 residues. In DNA, the CDR3 is TGTGCCAGTAGTATTGGGCAGGGTTACGAGCAGTACTTC. Its translation: CASSIGQGYEQYF.

The chain carries TRBV30 and TRBJ2-2; D is unclear. The CDR3 sequence is 14 residues long. V lost 2 bases and J 4 bases, leaving 11 bases between the germline ends. CDR1 GTSNPN and CDR2 SVGIG come from the germline V gene (reference sequence). The CDR3 DNA sequence: TGTGCCTGGAGTTTCACAGTTTCCACCGGGGAGCTGTTTTTT. Its translation: CAWSFTVSTGELFF.

The gene calls are TRBV19 and TRBJ1-3, with unresolved D. The CDR3 consists of 15 residues. Germline V gives CDR1 LNHDA, CDR2 SQIVND (reference sequence). Trimming shortened V by 5 bases and J by 4 bases, and 15 bases separated the two germline ends. For the CDR3, the DNA is TGTGCCAGTAGTGTACCGGGTCCAGCGGGAAACACCATATATTTT. Amino acid sequence: CASSVPGPAGNTIYF.

V usage is TRBV19 and J usage is TRBJ2-3; D is unresolved. Germline values: CDR1 LNHDA, CDR2 SQIVND (reference sequence). The CDR3 runs to 14 residues. V gave up 3 bases and J gave up 4 bases, with 11 bases separating them. The CDR3 here is CASSIEAIPDTQYF. The DNA of the CDR3 is TGTGCCAGTAGTATTGAAGCAATCCCAGATACGCAGTATTTT.

This rearrangement joins TRBV4-1 to TRBJ2-3; no firm D call. The V gene's germline CDR1 is MGHRA and CDR2 YSYEKL. The CDR3 spans 13 residues. Between the trimmed V and J ends, which lost 3 bases and 0 bases, there was a span of 4 bases. The CDR3 bases are TGCGCCAGCAGCCAGTTCAGCACAGATACGCAGTATTTT. This sequence encodes CASSQFSTDTQYF.

The chain links TRBV5-6 to TRBJ2-4, with 10 bases lining up with TRBD2. This CDR3 region has 17 residues. Germline CDR1 SGHDT, CDR2 YYEEEE. V gave up 1 base and J gave up 0 bases; unmatched junction bases: 4. The CDR3 DNA sequence: TGTGCCAGCAGCTTGACTAGCGGGACCCTAGCCAAAAACATTCAGTACTTC. This gives the protein CASSLTSGTLAKNIQYF.

This chain uses TRBV6-1 with TRBJ1-4; D is uncertain. Germline V CDR1 and CDR2: MNHNS, SASEGT. The CDR3 length is 11 residues. The ends were cut back, 3 bases at V and 6 bases at J, with 2 bases in the middle. The chain's CDR3 is CASSDHEKLFF. In DNA form, the CDR3 reads TGTGCCAGCAGTGACCATGAAAAACTGTTTTTT.

J is TRBJ1-1 and V is TRBV5-4; no reliable D call. V lost 4 bases, J lost 5 bases, and 18 bases lay in between. The germline gives CDR1 SGHNT, CDR2 YYREEE (reference sequence). The CDR3 is 15 amino acids. This CDR3 reads CASSVWGSGHTEAFF. CDR3 bases: TGTGCCAGCAGCGTTTGGGGTTCGGGCCATACTGAAGCTTTCTTT.

The chain joins TRBV29-1 to TRBJ1-2; 8 nucleotides match TRBD1. This CDR3 region has 16 residues. J was trimmed by 7 bases and V by 6 bases; bases with no gene match: 19. Germline V CDR1 and CDR2: SQVTM, ANQGSEA. CDR3 region: CSVRPGTGNLIAGYTF. The CDR3 DNA follows: TGCAGCGTGAGACCCGGGACAGGCAACCTTATAGCTGGCTACACCTTC.